This entry lists 29 T cell receptor beta chains sequenced from one sample in a study of early T cells in non-severe SARS-CoV-2 infection. TCRdb independently ran MiXCR on the 5' RACE reads; one entry per CDR3 protein. Altogether about 90,000 distinct CDR3 sequences are present, about 12% being singletons, with the ten largest covering roughly 4.5%. This specimen was whole blood, taken at baseline. These receptors came from an adult who was a healthcare worker with PCR-confirmed SARS-CoV-2 infection or an uninfected control (not recorded which).

This clonotype occurred a few times. The CDR3 bases are TGTGCCAGCAGCCAAGTGGGCAGCGGGGGCCTCAATTACGAGCAGTACTTC. Translated: CASSQVGSGGLNYEQYF. The genes are TRBV4-2 and TRBJ2-7, with 8 bases identical to TRBD2. CDR1 is LGHNA and CDR2 is YNFKEQ in the germline V gene. This CDR3 is built from 17 residues. Trimming took 1 base from V and 4 from J; bases not matched to a gene: 12.

Ten or more counts support this clonotype. The V call is TRBV7-9, the J call TRBJ1-3; the D gene is possibly TRBD1 (6 bases). The CDR3 extends over 16 amino acids. V was shortened by 2 bases and J by 0 bases, with 11 bases between the two germline ends. From germline, CDR1 is SEHNR and CDR2 FQNEAQ (reference sequence). CDR3 bases: TGTGCCAGCAGCTTAAACGGACAGATCTCTGGAAACACCATATATTTT. Its protein is CASSLNGQISGNTIYF.

This chain links TRBV9 with TRBJ1-1; no reliable D call. CDR3 length equals 14 residues. Trimming stripped 0 bases from V and 3 bases from J, with 9 bases between. Per the germline V gene, CDR1 is SGDLS and CDR2 is YYNGEE. The CDR3 here is CASSVGRRDTEAFF. CDR3 nucleotide sequence: TGTGCCAGCAGCGTAGGTAGGAGGGACACTGAAGCTTTCTTT.

This clonotype came up a few times. The chain carries TRBV20-1 and TRBJ1-2, with a possible D match to TRBD1 (5 bases). V lost 3 bases and J 8 bases, leaving 10 bases between the germline ends. Germline CDR1 and CDR2: DFQATT and SNEGSKA (reference sequence). There are 11 residues in the CDR3. The CDR3 DNA sequence: TGCAGTGCTAGCCGACAGACAGGCTACACCTTC. Its translation: CSASRQTGYTF.

This chain links TRBV7-8 with TRBJ2-7; TRBD2 agrees at 13 bases. The V segment lost 5 bases and the J segment 4 bases; nucleotides outside the gene matches: 5. CDR3 length: 15 residues. Germline CDR1 and CDR2: SGHVS and FQNEAQ. In nucleotides, the CDR3 is TGTGCCAGCAGCCCGGCGGGACTAGCGGGATACGAGCAGTACTTC. Its protein is CASSPAGLAGYEQYF.

This clonotype was seen more than once but under ten times. The chain couples TRBV28 to TRBJ2-6; no reliable D call. The germline V and J ends were trimmed by 3 bases and 0 bases, with 6 bases remaining between them. This CDR3 spans 15 amino acids. Germline assignment: CDR1 MDHEN and CDR2 SYDVKM. The CDR3 DNA reads as TGTGCCAGCAGTTTCCAAGACTCTGGGGCCAACGTCCTGACTTTC. It yields the protein CASSFQDSGANVLTF.

This rearrangement joins TRBV30 to TRBJ1-1; no firm D call. This CDR3 is 13 amino acids long. The V end lost 0 bases, the J end lost 1 base, and 6 bases lay between the germline ends. CDR1 GTSNPN and CDR2 SVGIG come from the germline V gene (reference sequence). The DNA for the CDR3 is TGTGCCTGGAGTGTCAGACAGAACACTGAAGCTTTCTTT. This codes for CAWSVRQNTEAFF.

The chain is built from TRBV18 and TRBJ1-5; a weak D match, TRBD1 (5 bases). CDR3 length: 16 residues. Germline V gene data show CDR1 as KGHSH and CDR2 as LQKENI. Trimming removed 0 bases at V and 2 bases at J, with 11 bases between. The CDR3 is CASSPPGVGGNQPQHF. DNA for the CDR3: TGTGCCAGCTCACCACCGGGGGTTGGGGGCAATCAGCCCCAGCATTTT. Full variable domain (outside the CDR3, taken from reference TRBV18 and TRBJ1-5): NAGVMQNPRHLVRRRGQEARLRCSPMKGHSHVYWYRQLPEEGLKFMVYLQKENIIDESGMPKERFSAEFPKEGPSILRIQQVVRGDSAAYFCASSPPGVGGNQPQHFGDGTRLSIL.

This clonotype has just a few counts. The chain uses TRBV25-1 and TRBJ1-3; D not certain. This CDR3 contains 13 residues. Deletions cut 2 bases from V and 6 bases from J, with 8 bases between. Germline V gene data show CDR1 as MGHDK and CDR2 as SYGVNS. CDR3 sequence: CASSEGVANTIYF. The CDR3 region has the DNA TGTGCCAGCAGTGAAGGGGTGGCAAACACCATATATTTT.

This clonotype was detected ten times or more. CDR3 protein: CSARDKKTDVLQPQHF. DNA for the CDR3: TGCAGTGCTAGAGATAAGAAAACAGACGTTCTTCAGCCCCAGCATTTT. The chain combines TRBV20-1 with TRBJ1-5; D not resolved. V was pared by 0 bases and J by 6 bases, with 18 bases between. The CDR3 spans 16 residues. Germline loops: CDR1 DFQATT, CDR2 SNEGSKA (reference sequence).

The gene calls are TRBV21-1 and TRBJ1-3. TRBV21-1 is an annotated pseudogene. The CDR3 is 16 amino acids. The CDR3 protein is CASSNKGSCSGNTIYF. In nucleotides, the CDR3 is TGTGCCAGCAGCAACAAGGGCTCCTGCTCTGGAAACACCATATATTTT.

This clonotype was recorded many times. This chain uses TRBV5-1 with TRBJ2-1; D is ambiguous. Germline assignment: CDR1 SGHRS and CDR2 YFSETQ. Between the trimmed V and J ends, which lost 5 bases and 0 bases, there was a span of 12 bases. The CDR3 covers 15 residues. The CDR3, as DNA: TGCGCCAGCAGTCCGATAGAGATCTCCTACAATGAGCAGTTCTTC. The encoded protein is CASSPIEISYNEQFF.

V and J are TRBV10-3 and TRBJ2-3, with 7 bases lining up with TRBD2. CDR3 length: 14 amino acids. Losses at the gene ends were 8 bases for V and 5 bases for J; bases not matched to a gene: 10. Germline CDR1 reads ENHRY; CDR2 reads SYGVKD. The CDR3, as DNA: TGTGCCATCCTCCGGGCGGGAGTAGGAGATACGCAGTATTTT. Translation: CAILRAGVGDTQYF.

This clonotype was seen a handful of times. The chain recombines TRBV28 with TRBJ2-1; 8 bases are shared with TRBD2. The V segment lost 6 bases and the J segment 9 bases; nucleotides outside the gene matches: 16. Germline values: CDR1 MDHEN, CDR2 SYDVKM. This CDR3 is 16 amino acids long. The CDR3 loop is CASSPLGAGGLTEQFF. DNA for the CDR3: TGTGCCAGCAGCCCCCTGGGGGCGGGGGGCCTAACTGAGCAGTTCTTC.

This chain uses TRBV12-3 or TRBV12-4 with TRBJ1-2; possible D gene TRBD1, 5 bases. CDR3 length equals 14 residues. V lost 0 bases and J 7 bases, leaving 12 bases between the germline ends. The DNA of the CDR3 is TGTGCCAGCAGTTTAGCACAGGCTGGGAGTGGCTACACCTTC. Amino acid sequence: CASSLAQAGSGYTF.

This clonotype turned up a few times. The chain carries TRBV10-3 and TRBJ2-1; D is unresolved. This CDR3 has 11 amino acids. Germline V gene lookup returns CDR1 ENHRY and CDR2 SYGVKD. The V and J ends lost 10 bases and 10 bases respectively, with 14 bases between them. CDR3 region: CATGSPGEQFF. CDR3 DNA sequence: TGTGCCACCGGCTCCCCTGGAGAGCAGTTCTTC.

The chain carries TRBV3-1 and TRBJ2-7; D possibly corresponds to TRBD2 (6 bases). Germline V CDR1 and CDR2: LGHDT, YNNKEL (reference sequence). This CDR3 contains 14 residues. Trimming removed 2 bases at V and 4 bases at J, with 12 bases between. The CDR3, as DNA: TGTGCCAGCAGCCAACAGTTCGGGGGATACGAGCAGTACTTC. This translates into CASSQQFGGYEQYF.

This clonotype was seen a few times. The chain has TRBV18 and TRBJ2-7; TRBD1 aligns across 9 bases. Germline V gene data show CDR1 as KGHSH and CDR2 as LQKENI. The CDR3 is made up of 15 amino acids. J was trimmed by 0 bases and V by 3 bases; bases with no gene match: 3. The CDR3 reads CASSPGTGFSYEQYF. The CDR3 nucleotides read TGTGCCAGCTCACCCGGGACAGGGTTCTCCTACGAGCAGTACTTC. Full variable domain (missing parts from reference TRBV18 and TRBJ2-7): NAGVMQNPRHLVRRRGQEARLRCSPMKGHSHVYWYRQLPEEGLKFMVYLQKENIIDESGMPKERFSAEFPKEGPSILRIQQVVRGDSAAYFCASSPGTGFSYEQYFGPGTRLTVT.

This clonotype was seen more than once but under ten times. The gene calls are TRBV6-5 and TRBJ1-6; no clear D. The CDR3 loop spans 16 amino acids. Looked up from germline, CDR1 is MNHEY and CDR2 is SVGAGI. Deletions cut 0 bases from V and 9 bases from J, with 15 bases between. CDR3 sequence (DNA): TGTGCCAGCAGTTACTCGAATCAGAAACTGATTTCACCCCTCCACTTT. It codes for CASSYSNQKLISPLHF.

CDR3 sequence: CASSFGQTEQYF. The DNA of the CDR3 is TGCGCCAGCAGCTTCGGACAGACCGAGCAGTACTTC. The chain uses TRBV5-1 and TRBJ2-7; D is perhaps TRBD1 (6 bases). V gave up 2 bases and J gave up 6 bases, with 9 bases separating them. Germline CDR1 is SGHRS and CDR2 is YFSETQ. The CDR3 is 12 residues long.

In its sample, this clonotype was seen many times. The V gene is TRBV6-6, the J gene TRBJ1-5, with D perhaps matching TRBD1 (5 bases). The CDR3 is 16 residues long. The ends were cut back, 2 bases at V and 0 bases at J, with 11 bases in the middle. The V gene's germline CDR1 is MNHNY and CDR2 SVGAGI (reference sequence). CDR3 residues: CASSYPGLNSNQPQHF. The CDR3 nucleotides are TGTGCCAGCAGTTACCCGGGGCTGAATAGCAATCAGCCCCAGCATTTT.

This clonotype was recorded many times. The chain employs TRBV5-1 and TRBJ2-1, with 9 bases matching TRBD2. The CDR3 has 18 residues. Losses at the gene ends were 7 bases for V and 0 bases for J; bases not matched to a gene: 14. The germline CDR1 and CDR2 sequences are SGHRS and YFSETQ. CDR3 sequence: CASSPRGGNRVSYNEQFF. The CDR3, as DNA: TGCGCCAGCTCCCCGCGGGGGGGCAACAGGGTCTCCTACAATGAGCAGTTCTTC.

This clonotype was recorded at least ten times. The rearrangement joins TRBV20-1 to TRBJ2-7; 8 bases fit TRBD2. The germline V gene encodes CDR1 DFQATT and CDR2 SNEGSKA (reference sequence). The CDR3 has 14 residues. V was clipped by 5 bases and J by 0 bases; unmatched bases: 6. The CDR3 sequence: CSAYTSGSSYEQYF. As DNA, the CDR3 is TGCAGTGCTTATACTAGCGGAAGCTCCTACGAGCAGTACTTC.

The V gene is TRBV2, the J gene TRBJ1-5; 7 nucleotides align to TRBD1. The germline CDR1 and CDR2 sequences are SNHLY and FYNNEI. V was clipped by 5 bases and J by 1 base; unmatched bases: 14. This CDR3 region has 18 residues. The CDR3 DNA is TGTGCCAGCAGTAATACAGTAGCCGGGACAGCCAGCAATCAGCCCCAGCATTTT. Its protein product is CASSNTVAGTASNQPQHF.

The chain recombines TRBV30 with TRBJ1-5; 7 positions agree with TRBD1. The CDR3 spans 12 residues. The germline V gene has CDR1 GTSNPN and CDR2 SVGIG (reference sequence). CDR3 sequence: CAVGQENQPQHF. The CDR3 coding sequence is TGTGCTGTCGGACAGGAAAATCAGCCCCAGCATTTT.

The V and J genes are TRBV13 and TRBJ1-1, with D perhaps matching TRBD1 (6 bases). The germline V gene has CDR1 PRHDT and CDR2 FYEKMQ (reference sequence). The CDR3 covers 17 residues. Trimming pared 4 bases from V and 1 base from J, leaving 19 bases between. This CDR3 is CASSSPNRQAQNTEAFF. The CDR3 region has the DNA TGTGCCAGCAGCTCCCCCAACAGACAGGCCCAGAACACTGAAGCTTTCTTT. Together with reference TRBV13 and TRBJ1-1, the CDR3 gives the full variable domain: AAGVIQSPRHLIKEKRETATLKCYPIPRHDTVYWYQQGPGQDPQFLISFYEKMQSDKGSIPDRFSAQQFSDYHSELNMSSLELGDSALYFCASSSPNRQAQNTEAFFGQGTRLTVV.

The CDR3 sequence is CASRHTGEQYF. The CDR3 bases are TGTGCCAGCAGACACACGGGGGAGCAGTACTTC. The V gene is TRBV7-2, the J gene TRBJ2-7; possible D gene TRBD2, 5 bases. The CDR3 contains 11 residues. Trimming cost V 6 bases and J 7 bases, with 10 bases left between them. CDR1 SGHTA and CDR2 FQGNSA come from the germline V gene.

The chain has TRBV7-9 and TRBJ2-1; 8 bases align to TRBD2. The junction had 10 bases not matched to a gene; V was cut back by 7 bases and J by 5 bases. CDR1 is SEHNR, CDR2 FQNEAQ, per germline (reference sequence). This CDR3 is 15 amino acids long. The CDR3 spells CASTYPPGGHNEQFF. Here the CDR3 DNA reads TGTGCCAGCACCTACCCTCCGGGAGGGCACAATGAGCAGTTCTTC.

This clonotype was found a few times. V and J are TRBV7-9 and TRBJ2-7; D gene unclear. V lost 1 base to trimming and J lost 5 bases, with 6 bases between them. The germline V gene encodes CDR1 SEHNR and CDR2 FQNEAQ (reference sequence). The CDR3 runs to 12 residues. The CDR3, as DNA: TGTGCCAGCAGCTTAGATTGGAACGAGCAGTACTTC. Amino acids: CASSLDWNEQYF.